Here is one T cell receptor beta chain with its context. Its antigen is currently not known. Nothing much larger sits one base from this clone, and base qualities are not available. Donors formed part of the validation cohort, which comprised about 130 subjects and was distinct from the first cohort of some 700 subjects. The library was obtained by the immunoSEQ multiplex PCR assay. The authors' pipeline ran thus. A statistical classification framework was built for diagnosing cytomegalovirus status from the catalog of TCR beta chain sequences. TCRdb's version of the immuneACCESS table is confined to in-frame rearrangements and falls short of the full clone set. An unresolved V gene accounts for under half of the shortfall where checked; the remainder is of unknown origin. The DNA gave D and trimming, while V, J and clone size come from that table. The sample table records approximately 100,000 clones; 90% to 95% of these occur just once. The ten largest clones represent approximately 1.1% of the sample.

Taken from the germline V gene, the CDR1 and CDR2 loops are SNHLY and FYNNEI. Counted from cysteine to phenylalanine, this CDR3 has 13 amino acids. Kept here is only the CDR3 DNA, which spans 39 bases and is read in frame from base 1. At the junction V is shortened by 6 bases and J by 6 bases; bases outside the gene matches: 8. This sample stems from a study of cytomegalovirus exposure and HLA in healthy donors (dated 2017 in TCRdb). In terms of the full investigation: The roughly 670 repertoires of the first cohort and the 95 to 150 validation repertoires were produced on the same platform, according to a later analysis. The study aimed to test whether cataloging public T cell receptors could reveal signatures of past pathogen exposure. To predict cytomegalovirus infection status, the study brought together high-throughput TCR immunosequencing, statistical association of individual TCRs with disease status, and machine learning. In addition to the first cohort of around 670 subjects, a separate validation cohort of approximately 120 different subjects was used.

What the authors observed across the whole study: Most TCR sequences were seen in very few donors, while some public TCRs were found in many individuals. Three of the identified cytomegalovirus-associated TCR beta chains were confirmed in vitro to be specific for cytomegalovirus antigens. Cytomegalovirus status was reported to be diagnosed by the classifier with high specificity and sensitivity in both the original and validation cohorts. A later analysis lacked HLA typing for the validation cohort, so it scored co-occurrence in that cohort across all 120 repertoires. Of the cluster scores, roughly 95% were above 0 in a later analysis, which found that TCRs clustered in the first cohort also tended to co-occur in the 110 or so validation repertoires. The study gave a list of roughly 150 TCR beta chains associated with cytomegalovirus. It was suggested by the authors that the approach could potentially be generalized to other disease states and immunological phenotypes.

The source is a woman aged 30 to 39 in good health and CMV-seropositive. The chain uses TRBV2 and TRBJ2-7, with 7 bases in between that match TRBD1. Specimen: PBMCs. The CDR3 is CASRWTGLGEQYF. In nucleotide form, the sequence is TGTGCCAGCAGATGGACAGGATTAGGCGAGCAGTACTTC.